The 9 T cell receptor beta chains reported below all come from one sample, sequenced in a study of response to subunit inactivated influenza vaccine. TCRdb passed the RT-PCR reads through MiXCR, listing each CDR3 protein once. The data show approximately 480,000 distinct CDR3 sequences, approximately 9.9% seen once. This specimen consisted of PBMCs from blood, obtained roughly 6 weeks after vaccination. The receptors originated from a man between 45 and 60 years old who received an inactivated influenza vaccine.

This clonotype was found a few times. The chain links TRBV29-1 to TRBJ2-2; no clear D gene. V shed 4 bases and J shed 1 base, with 1 base lying between them. Germline values: CDR1 SQVTM, CDR2 ANQGSEA. This CDR3 has 11 residues. Written as DNA, the CDR3 is TGCAGCGTTGGGAACACCGGGGAGCTGTTTTTT. Translating gives CSVGNTGELFF.

The chain recombines TRBV20-1 with TRBJ2-1, with TRBD2 identical over 7 bases. The CDR3 runs to 14 residues. The ends lost 1 base at V and 6 bases at J; junction bases unmatched: 6. Germline V lookup: CDR1 DFQATT, CDR2 SNEGSKA (reference sequence). CDR3 coding DNA: TGCAGTGCTAGAGTTGGGGGGGAAGTCAATGAGCAGTTCTTC. It translates to CSARVGGEVNEQFF.

V gene TRBV20-1 combines with J gene TRBJ2-3; 9 bases are shared with TRBD1. V dropped 2 bases and J dropped 2; count of bases not matched to a gene: 11. The germline V gene encodes CDR1 DFQATT and CDR2 SNEGSKA (reference sequence). There are 17 residues in the CDR3. The CDR3: CSARQTGGRAATDTQYF. CDR3 DNA sequence: TGCAGTGCTAGACAAACAGGGGGCCGGGCGGCCACAGATACGCAGTATTTT.

This clonotype was seen ten or more times. The chain combines TRBV10-3 with TRBJ2-1; TRBD1 matches at 11 bases. CDR1 ENHRY and CDR2 SYGVKD come from the germline V gene. The CDR3 has 15 amino acids. V dropped 6 bases and J dropped 2; count of bases not matched to a gene: 3. The CDR3 is CAIRGGQGAYNEQFF. The CDR3 bases are TGTGCCATCAGGGGGGGACAGGGGGCCTACAATGAGCAGTTCTTC.

The chain recombines TRBV12-3 or TRBV12-4 with TRBJ1-3, with D maybe TRBD1 (5 bases). Trimming took off 7 bases at V and 0 bases at J, with 7 bases between the two ends. This CDR3 has 13 amino acids. The CDR3 loop is CASTGLSGNTIYF. For the CDR3, the DNA is TGTGCCAGCACAGGGCTCTCTGGAAACACCATATATTTT.

This clonotype appeared a few times. The V gene is TRBV2, the J gene TRBJ2-2; D gene uncertain. Deletions cut 4 bases from V and 8 bases from J, with 5 bases between. The CDR3 contains 11 residues. Germline loops: CDR1 SNHLY, CDR2 FYNNEI. The DNA of the CDR3 is TGTGCCAGCAGTGGATGGGGGGAGCTGTTTTTT. Protein sequence: CASSGWGELFF. The full variable domain, rest sourced from reference TRBV2 and TRBJ2-2, is EPEVTQTPSHQVTQMGQEVILRCVPISNHLYFYWYRQILGQKVEFLVSFYNNEISEKSEIFDDQFSVERPDGSNFTLKIRSTKLEDSAMYFCASSGWGELFFGEGSRLTVL.

This clonotype was found many times. This chain connects TRBV6-5 to TRBJ1-3; weak D call: TRBD1 (5 bases). CDR3 length: 15 amino acids. Per the germline V gene, CDR1 is MNHEY and CDR2 is SVGAGI. Between the trimmed V and J ends, which lost 2 bases and 2 bases, there was a span of 10 bases. Here the CDR3 DNA reads TGTGCCAGCAGTTACGGTGGCAGGGCTGGAAACACCATATATTTT. Its protein is CASSYGGRAGNTIYF.

The chain has TRBV5-1 and TRBJ2-6, with unresolved D. The V end lost 0 bases, the J end lost 0 bases, and 4 bases lay between the germline ends. Germline values: CDR1 SGHRS, CDR2 YFSETQ. The CDR3 consists of 15 residues. The CDR3 coding sequence is TGCGCCAGCAGCTTGGCCAGCTCTGGGGCCAACGTCCTGACTTTC. Its protein product is CASSLASSGANVLTF.

This clonotype was detected ten times or more. The gene calls are TRBV12-3 or TRBV12-4 and TRBJ2-7; 9 bases fit TRBD1. The V and J ends lost 5 bases and 4 bases, in that order; junction bases with no gene match: 6. The CDR3 spans 14 residues. The CDR3 protein is CASSRTGAGYEQYF. The CDR3 nucleotides are TGTGCCAGCAGTCGGACAGGGGCAGGGTACGAGCAGTACTTC.